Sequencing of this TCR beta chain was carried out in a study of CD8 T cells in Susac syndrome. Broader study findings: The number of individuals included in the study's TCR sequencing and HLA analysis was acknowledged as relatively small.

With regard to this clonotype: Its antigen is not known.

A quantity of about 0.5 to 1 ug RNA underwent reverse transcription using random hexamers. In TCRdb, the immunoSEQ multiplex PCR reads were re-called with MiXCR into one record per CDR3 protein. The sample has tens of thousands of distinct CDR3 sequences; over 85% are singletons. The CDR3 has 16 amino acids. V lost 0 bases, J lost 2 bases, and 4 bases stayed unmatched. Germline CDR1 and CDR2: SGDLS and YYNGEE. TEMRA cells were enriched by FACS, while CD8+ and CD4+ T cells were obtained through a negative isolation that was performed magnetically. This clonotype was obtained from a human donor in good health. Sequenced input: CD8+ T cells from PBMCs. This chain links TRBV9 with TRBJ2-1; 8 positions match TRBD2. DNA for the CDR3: TGTGCCAGCAGCGTAGAAGGCGGGGGGACCTACAATGAGCAGTTCTTC. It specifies CASSVEGGGTYNEQFF.